Listed here are 27 T cell receptor beta chains from one sample, sequenced in a study of CD8+ T cells in alopecia areata. Described treatment: oral pan-JAK inhibitor, 5-10 mg twice daily. As the sequencing template, cDNA was produced by extracting RNA and reverse transcribing it. Sequenced by immunoSEQ multiplex PCR; TCRdb stores in-frame clones only, minus some. This sample has about 200,000 clones, with roughly two fifths found just once. Here the sequenced sample was CD4+ T cells sorted from blood, taken at approximately week 30, from a patient treated with tofacitinib. All receptors come from a human donor with alopecia areata.

The chain has TRBV25-1 and TRBJ2-2; D is undetermined. The V gene's germline CDR1 is MGHDK and CDR2 SYGVNS. This CDR3 is 12 amino acids long. Trimming left V 11 bases short and J 6 bases short, with 13 bases between. The CDR3 sequence is CASRGDPGELFF. The CDR3 coding sequence is TGTGCCTCCCGAGGTGACCCCGGGGAGCTGTTTTTT. The full variable domain, in which reference TRBV25-1 and TRBJ2-2 provide the parts outside the CDR3, is EADIYQTPRYLVIGTGKKITLECSQTMGHDKMYWYQQDPGMELHLIHYSYGVNSTEKGDLSSESTVSRIRTEHFPLTLESARPSHTSQYLCASRGDPGELFFGEGSRLTVL.

This chain connects TRBV18 to TRBJ2-2; 7 bases are shared with TRBD1. The germline CDR1 and CDR2 sequences are KGHSH and LQKENI. V shed 6 bases, J shed 1 base, and the junction held 8 bases outside the gene matches. CDR3 length equals 16 residues. CDR3 sequence reads: CASSRRQGWNTGELFF. The CDR3 DNA follows: TGTGCCAGCTCTCGACGACAGGGTTGGAACACCGGGGAGCTGTTTTTT.

This chain uses TRBV4-1 with TRBJ2-7; 10 nucleotides match TRBD2. V lost 0 bases to trimming and J lost 2 bases; unmatched junction nucleotides: 7. This CDR3 region has 17 residues. CDR1 is MGHRA and CDR2 is YSYEKL in the germline V gene. The CDR3 DNA follows: TGCGCCAGCAGCCAAGAACAGCGGGAGGGATGGCCCTACGAGCAGTACTTC. Translation: CASSQEQREGWPYEQYF.

The rearrangement joins TRBV5-4 to TRBJ2-3; TRBD2 agrees at 7 bases. CDR3 length: 13 residues. V was clipped by 4 bases and J by 4 bases; unmatched bases: 3. Germline V lookup: CDR1 SGHNT, CDR2 YYREEE (reference sequence). The CDR3 DNA is TGTGCCAGCAGCCGGACTAGTTCAGATACGCAGTATTTT. Encoded protein: CASSRTSSDTQYF.

DNA for the CDR3: TGTGCCAGCAGCTTAACGGGACAGAACACCGGGGAGCTGTTTTTT. Protein sequence: CASSLTGQNTGELFF. The V call is TRBV7-3, the J call TRBJ2-2; D possibly corresponds to TRBD1 (6 bases). Germline CDR1 and CDR2: SGHTA and FQGTGA. The V end was cut by 0 bases, the J end by 1 base, with 6 bases between. The CDR3 is 15 amino acids.

The V and J genes are TRBV6-5 and TRBJ1-1; no clear D. Between the trimmed V and J ends, which lost 5 bases and 11 bases, there was a span of 15 bases. There are 12 residues in the CDR3. Per germline, CDR1 MNHEY and CDR2 SVGAGI. CDR3 in DNA: TGTGCCAGCAGTCCCGACCTGTTGGGGGCTTTCTTT. Amino acids: CASSPDLLGAFF.

This chain uses TRBV29-1 with TRBJ2-3; tentative D call: TRBD2 (6 bases). Germline V gene lookup returns CDR1 SQVTM and CDR2 ANQGSEA. V lost 4 bases, J lost 0 bases, and 14 bases lay in between. The CDR3 has 15 amino acids. The DNA for the CDR3 is TGCAGCGTTGGACACAATAGCGGTAGCACAGATACGCAGTATTTT. Translating gives CSVGHNSGSTDTQYF.

This clone was seen a handful of times. Additional DNA sequences in this sample encode the identical CDR3. The chain couples TRBV27 to TRBJ2-6; TRBD1 is a possible D gene (6 bases). The CDR3 spans 15 residues. Germline V gene lookup returns CDR1 MNHEY and CDR2 SMNVEV (reference sequence). The germline V and J ends were trimmed by 6 bases and 2 bases, with 11 bases remaining between them. CDR3 sequence reads: CASSSNRAGANVLTF. CDR3 DNA: TGTGCCAGCAGCTCGAACAGGGCTGGGGCCAACGTCCTGACTTTC.

This clone was detected only a few times. In DNA, the CDR3 is TGCAGCGTCCCGACTCGGCCCCCCTATGGCTACACCTTC. This translates into CSVPTRPPYGYTF. J is TRBJ1-2 and V is TRBV29-1, with D unclear. Looked up from germline, CDR1 is SQVTM and CDR2 is ANQGSEA. V was trimmed by 6 bases and J by 4 bases, leaving 15 bases between them. The CDR3 contains 13 residues. The entire variable domain, with the rest obtained from reference TRBV29-1 and TRBJ1-2, is as follows: SAVISQKPSRDICQRGTSLTIQCQVDSQVTMMFWYRQQPGQSLTLIATANQGSEATYESGFVIDKFPISRPNLTFSTLTVSNMSPEDSSIYLCSVPTRPPYGYTFGSGTRLTVV.

Only a few counts were recorded for this clone. The genes are TRBV30 and TRBJ1-6; the D gene is possibly TRBD1 (6 bases). Germline CDR1 and CDR2: GTSNPN and SVGIG (reference sequence). Trimming left V 1 base short and J 7 bases short, with 8 bases between. This CDR3 spans 13 amino acids. CDR3 sequence reads: CAWSGRGNSPLHF. In DNA form, the CDR3 reads TGTGCCTGGAGTGGAAGGGGGAATTCACCCCTCCACTTT.

The chain joins TRBV6-1 to TRBJ2-1; 9 bases fit TRBD2. This CDR3 comprises 13 residues. The junction had 4 bases not matched to a gene; V was cut back by 7 bases and J by 6 bases. The germline V gene has CDR1 MNHNS and CDR2 SASEGT. The CDR3 bases are TGTGCCAGCACCTTGACTAGCGGCAATGAGCAGTTCTTC. It translates to CASTLTSGNEQFF.

In this sample, this clone turned up once. This chain links TRBV6-1 with TRBJ2-7; 8 positions match TRBD1. Germline V lookup: CDR1 MNHNS, CDR2 SASEGT. The CDR3 is 15 amino acids. J gave up 6 bases and V 6 bases, and 13 bases lay outside the gene matches. CDR3 protein: CASRAGTGRIVEQYF. The CDR3, as DNA: TGTGCCAGCAGGGCAGGGACAGGTCGTATTGTCGAGCAGTACTTC.

The chain is built from TRBV15 and TRBJ1-1; 7 nucleotides agree with TRBD1. CDR3 size: 18 residues. Losses at the gene ends were 1 base for V and 0 bases for J; bases not matched to a gene: 11. CDR1 is LNHNV and CDR2 is YYDKDF in the germline V gene (reference sequence). The CDR3 spells CATSRGFGQDRMNTEAFF. The CDR3 DNA is TGTGCCACCAGCAGAGGCTTTGGACAGGATCGGATGAACACTGAAGCTTTCTTT.

The table lists this clone with a few counts. The V call is TRBV28, the J call TRBJ2-1; D not resolved. This CDR3 spans 15 amino acids. The germline gives CDR1 MDHEN, CDR2 SYDVKM. The V end was cut by 8 bases, the J end by 0 bases, with 14 bases between. The CDR3 DNA is TGTGCCAGCGGCTCAGCACCGGCCTCCTACAATGAGCAGTTCTTC. This sequence encodes CASGSAPASYNEQFF.

This clone was counted only a few times. This chain links TRBV14 with TRBJ2-3; D ambiguous. The germline CDR1 and CDR2 sequences are SGHDN and FVKESK. This CDR3 spans 13 amino acids. V shed 7 bases and J shed 4 bases, with 12 bases lying between them. CDR3 sequence reads: CASNQPPPDTQYF. The CDR3 DNA reads TGTGCCAGCAATCAACCCCCACCAGATACGCAGTATTTT.

This clone has a handful of counts. The DNA for the CDR3 is TGTGCCAGCAGTTTCAGCGGAGTCTCCTACAATGAGCAGTTCTTC. Protein sequence: CASSFSGVSYNEQFF. The rearrangement joins TRBV6-5 to TRBJ2-1, with D perhaps matching TRBD2 (5 bases). Trimming took off 4 bases at V and 0 bases at J, with 10 bases between the two ends. The CDR3 is made up of 15 amino acids. Germline loops: CDR1 MNHEY, CDR2 SVGAGI.

V is TRBV6-5 and J is TRBJ1-1; 7 bases map to TRBD1. V lost 2 bases and J lost 5; bases outside the gene matches: 5. The germline CDR1 and CDR2 sequences are MNHEY and SVGAGI. This CDR3 contains 14 residues. The CDR3 protein is CASSYEKQGTEAFF. The CDR3 coding sequence is TGTGCCAGCAGTTACGAAAAACAGGGGACTGAAGCTTTCTTT.

The chain links TRBV19 to TRBJ2-1; D uncertain. Germline V lookup: CDR1 LNHDA, CDR2 SQIVND (reference sequence). This CDR3 has 12 amino acids. The V and J ends lost 5 bases and 6 bases respectively, with 8 bases between them. The CDR3: CASSPWANEQFF. The DNA of the CDR3 is TGTGCCAGTAGTCCTTGGGCCAATGAGCAGTTCTTC.

This rearrangement joins TRBV5-6 to TRBJ2-6; D is perhaps TRBD1 (6 bases). Germline V gene sequence: CDR1 SGHDT, CDR2 YYEEEE. V dropped 7 bases and J dropped 0 bases, with 11 bases sitting between them. The CDR3 sequence is 15 residues long. The CDR3 region is CASEQGSSGANVLTF. DNA for the CDR3: TGTGCCAGCGAACAGGGCAGCTCTGGGGCCAACGTCCTGACTTTC.

This clone was seen once. The CDR3 loop is CSVMQGSATEAFF. The DNA for the CDR3 is TGCAGCGTTATGCAAGGGTCGGCCACTGAAGCTTTCTTT. V gene TRBV29-1 combines with J gene TRBJ1-1; D uncertain. This CDR3 contains 13 residues. Trimming cost V 5 bases and J 4 bases, with 14 bases left between them. Looked up from germline, CDR1 is SQVTM and CDR2 is ANQGSEA.

This clone occurred a few times. The J gene is TRBJ2-5, the V gene TRBV2; D call uncertain. Germline V gene data show CDR1 as SNHLY and CDR2 as FYNNEI. The CDR3 has 14 residues. Trimming took 4 bases from V and 1 from J, leaving 10 bases between them. The CDR3 protein is CASSAGRSQETQYF. CDR3 nucleotides: TGTGCCAGCAGTGCGGGCAGGAGCCAAGAGACCCAGTACTTC.

The V call is TRBV5-4, the J call TRBJ2-3; TRBD1 aligns across 8 bases. The CDR3 contains 16 residues. Germline-derived CDR1 and CDR2 are SGHNT and YYREEE (reference sequence). The ends lost 2 bases at V and 1 base at J; junction bases unmatched: 6. The CDR3 reads CASSFFMGQGTDTQYF. CDR3 nucleotides: TGTGCCAGCAGCTTTTTTATGGGACAGGGCACAGATACGCAGTATTTT.

This clone turned up a few times. The CDR3 region is CASSRDKGAGGYTF. The CDR3 nucleotides read TGTGCCAGCAGCCGGGACAAGGGGGCCGGTGGCTACACCTTC. The J gene is TRBJ1-2, the V gene TRBV27; TRBD1 matches 7 bases. Trimming at V came to 6 bases and at J to 7 bases, leaving 11 bases not matched to a gene. The CDR3 is made up of 14 amino acids. The V gene's germline CDR1 is MNHEY and CDR2 SMNVEV (reference sequence).

The rearrangement links TRBV5-1 to TRBJ2-3, with 7 bases aligning to TRBD1. In germline, CDR1 is SGHRS, CDR2 YFSETQ. V dropped 3 bases and J dropped 4; count of bases not matched to a gene: 5. CDR3 length: 14 residues. CDR3 bases: TGCGCCAGCAGCTCGGGACAGCTCCCAGATACGCAGTATTTT. This codes for CASSSGQLPDTQYF.

As concerns this clone: The sample carries other DNA sequences with the same CDR3. J is TRBJ1-1 and V is TRBV30; the D is unclear. V was cut by 0 bases and J by 1 base, with 6 bases left in between. The CDR3 has 13 residues. Germline loops: CDR1 GTSNPN, CDR2 SVGIG (reference sequence). The CDR3 DNA reads TGTGCCTGGAGTGTAAACCGGAACACTGAAGCTTTCTTT. Amino acids: CAWSVNRNTEAFF.

This clone has more than one count but fewer than ten. The chain is built from TRBV5-1 and TRBJ1-6; no reliable D call. The CDR3 contains 14 residues. Germline lookup yields CDR1 SGHRS and CDR2 YFSETQ. Trimming took off 5 bases at V and 7 bases at J, with 13 bases between the two ends. CDR3 sequence: CASRVGARNSPLHF. Here the CDR3 DNA reads TGCGCCAGCAGAGTCGGTGCGCGGAATTCACCCCTCCACTTT.

CDR3 DNA: TGTGCCAGTTCCTCCTACAATGAGCAGTTCTTC. Translating it yields CASSSYNEQFF. The V and J genes are TRBV25-1 and TRBJ2-1; D gene uncertain. Trimming removed 9 bases at V and 0 bases at J, with 3 bases between. The germline V gene encodes CDR1 MGHDK and CDR2 SYGVNS. The CDR3 is 11 amino acids.